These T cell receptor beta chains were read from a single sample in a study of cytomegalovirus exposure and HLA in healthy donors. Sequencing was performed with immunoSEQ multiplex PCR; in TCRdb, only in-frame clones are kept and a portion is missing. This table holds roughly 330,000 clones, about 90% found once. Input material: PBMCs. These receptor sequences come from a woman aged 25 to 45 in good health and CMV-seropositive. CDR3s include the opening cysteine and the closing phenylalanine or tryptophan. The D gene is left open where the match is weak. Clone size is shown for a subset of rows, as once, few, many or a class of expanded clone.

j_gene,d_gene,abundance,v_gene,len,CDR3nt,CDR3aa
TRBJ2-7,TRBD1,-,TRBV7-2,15,TGTGCCAGCAGCTTAGGAGGGACAGGGGGCTACGAGCAGTACTTC,CASSLGGTGGYEQYF
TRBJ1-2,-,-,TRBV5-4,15,TGTGCCAGCAGCTTTCAGGGCAGACTTAACTATGGCTACACCTTC,CASSFQGRLNYGYTF
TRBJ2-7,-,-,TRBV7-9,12,TGTGCCAGCAGCCTCATTTACCCCGAGCAGTACTTC,CASSLIYPEQYF
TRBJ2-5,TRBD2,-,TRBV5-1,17,TGCGCCAGCAGCTGGTCTAGCGGGAGGGCCGCCGGGGAGACCCAGTACTTC,CASSWSSGRAAGETQYF
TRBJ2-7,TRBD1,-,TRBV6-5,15,TGTGCCAGCAGTACGTCAGGGGGAAGCCCATACGAGCAGTACTTC,CASSTSGGSPYEQYF
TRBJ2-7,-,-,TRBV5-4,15,TGTGCCAGCAGCTTGTCCCCCGGGGTACCCTACGAGCAGTACTTC,CASSLSPGVPYEQYF
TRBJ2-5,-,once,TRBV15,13,TGTGCCACCAGCAAGGCACGCCAAGAGACCCAGTACTTC,CATSKARQETQYF
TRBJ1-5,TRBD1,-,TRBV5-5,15,TGTGCCAGCAGCTTGGGGGGACAGTTCAATCAGCCCCAGCATTTT,CASSLGGQFNQPQHF
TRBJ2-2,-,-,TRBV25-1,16,TGTGCCAGCAGTGAATCAATTGGACAGTATACCGGGGAGCTGTTTTTT,CASSESIGQYTGELFF
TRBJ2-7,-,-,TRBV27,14,TGTGCCAGCAGTTTCGCGAGGGGGGGATACGAGCAGTACTTC,CASSFARGGYEQYF